The sequence of this T cell receptor beta chain was determined in a study of cytomegalovirus exposure and HLA in healthy donors. Looked up from germline, CDR1 is SGHTA and CDR2 is FQGTGA. J was trimmed by 4 bases and V by 2 bases; bases with no gene match: 12. The CDR3 extends over 17 amino acids. The PCR employed 60 Vbeta primers together with 13 Jbeta primers. Clones were read by immunoSEQ multiplex PCR, and TCRdb kept only the in-frame ones, dropping some. The sample contains around 180,000 clones, about 87% of which appear only once. This clonotype was sampled from a woman between 18 and 30 years old in good health and CMV-seronegative. The sequenced material came from PBMCs. The chain has TRBV7-3 and TRBJ1-1; the match to TRBD1 covers 8 bases. The CDR3 loop is CASSLAPTGVSVTEAFF. The CDR3 DNA reads as TGTGCCAGCAGCTTAGCCCCGACAGGGGTATCGGTCACTGAAGCTTTCTTT.